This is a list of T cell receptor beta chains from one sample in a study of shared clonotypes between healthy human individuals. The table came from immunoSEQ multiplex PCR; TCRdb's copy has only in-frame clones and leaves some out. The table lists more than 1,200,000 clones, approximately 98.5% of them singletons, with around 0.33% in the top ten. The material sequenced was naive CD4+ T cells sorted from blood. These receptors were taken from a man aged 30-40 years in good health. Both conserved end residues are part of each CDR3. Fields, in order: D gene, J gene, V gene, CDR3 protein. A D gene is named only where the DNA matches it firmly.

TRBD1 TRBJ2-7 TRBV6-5 CASSLGQGSYEQYF
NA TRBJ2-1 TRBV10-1 CASSGLAAVSYNEQFF
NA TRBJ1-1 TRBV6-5 CASSYNAKPNTEAFF
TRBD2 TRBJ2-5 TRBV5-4 CASSPPTSGGQETQYF
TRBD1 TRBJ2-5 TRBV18 CASSPRTGTQETQYF
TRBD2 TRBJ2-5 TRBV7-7 CASSLVGGGQETQYF
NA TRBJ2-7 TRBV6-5 CASSYRAEGEQYF
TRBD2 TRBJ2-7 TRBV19 CASSSPGTSGTYEQYF
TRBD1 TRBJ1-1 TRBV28 CASSYDRVRTEAFF
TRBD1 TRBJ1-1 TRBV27 CARRRTGLIAFF
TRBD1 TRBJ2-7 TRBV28 CASSSPGQGFTYEQYF
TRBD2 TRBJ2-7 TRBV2 CASMFSGTNEQYF
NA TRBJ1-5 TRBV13 CASSLSGYSNQPQHF
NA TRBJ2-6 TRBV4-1 CASSQEGVTGANVLTF
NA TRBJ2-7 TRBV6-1 CASSEIRGWEPYEQYF
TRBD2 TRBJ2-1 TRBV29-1 CSVEEATRGLAREQFF
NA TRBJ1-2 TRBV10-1 CASSRDRVGGYTF
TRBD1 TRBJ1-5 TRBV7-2 CASSLAAGGDQPQHF
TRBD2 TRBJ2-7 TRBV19 CASSPNSPSGRVYEQYF
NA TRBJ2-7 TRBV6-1 CASSFFGNEQYF
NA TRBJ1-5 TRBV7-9 CASSLEGRGNQPQHF
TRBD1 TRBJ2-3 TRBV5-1 CASSFPQGAWSTDTQYF
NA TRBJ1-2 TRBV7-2 CASSLQWTEGYTF
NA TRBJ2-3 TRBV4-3 CASSSSTHYTDTQYF
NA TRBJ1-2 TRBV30 CAWSTGMRDYGYTF
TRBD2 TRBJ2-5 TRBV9 CASSVGEGRRETQYF
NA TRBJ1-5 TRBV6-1 CASRRQPNQPQHF
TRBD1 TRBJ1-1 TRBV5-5 CASSLTTGSYTEAFF
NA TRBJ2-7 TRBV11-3 CASSRGEGTYEQYF
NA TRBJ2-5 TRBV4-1 CASSQDGTGSPYF
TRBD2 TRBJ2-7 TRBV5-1 CASSLALSSGNYEQYF
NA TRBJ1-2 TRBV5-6 CASSFVTGARNYGYTF
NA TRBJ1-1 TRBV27 CASSLSGVLDTEAFF
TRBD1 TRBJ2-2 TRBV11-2 CASSRGTGLNTGELFF
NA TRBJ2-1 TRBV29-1 CSVPGTGSYNEQFF
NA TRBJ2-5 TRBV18 CASSPLRGTIQETQYF
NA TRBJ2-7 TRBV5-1 CASSRQEPYEQYF
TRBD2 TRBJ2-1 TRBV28 CASSPGIAGQFF
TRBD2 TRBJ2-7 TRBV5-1 CASSFRPASGLQSEQYF
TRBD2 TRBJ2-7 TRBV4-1 CASSQRAGGPYEQYF
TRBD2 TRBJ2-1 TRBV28 CASSSLAGASYNEQFF